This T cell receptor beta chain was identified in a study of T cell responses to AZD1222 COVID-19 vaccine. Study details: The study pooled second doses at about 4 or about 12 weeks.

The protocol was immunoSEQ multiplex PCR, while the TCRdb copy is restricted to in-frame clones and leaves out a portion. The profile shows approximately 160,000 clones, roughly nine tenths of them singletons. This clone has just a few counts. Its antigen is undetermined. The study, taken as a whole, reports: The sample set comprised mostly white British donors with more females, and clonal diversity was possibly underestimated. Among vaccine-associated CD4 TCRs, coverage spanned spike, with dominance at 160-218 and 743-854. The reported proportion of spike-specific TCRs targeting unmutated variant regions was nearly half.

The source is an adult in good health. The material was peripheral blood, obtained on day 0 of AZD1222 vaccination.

The CDR3 DNA is TGTGCCAGCAGCTTAGCGAGGGCAACTAATGAAAAACTGTTTTTT. Its translation: CASSLARATNEKLFF. The rearrangement links TRBV7-9 to TRBJ1-4; D not resolved. The ends were cut back, 0 bases at V and 0 bases at J, with 5 bases in the middle. The CDR3 is 15 amino acids. Germline loops: CDR1 SEHNR, CDR2 FQNEAQ (reference sequence).